The sequence of this T cell receptor beta chain was determined in a study of cytomegalovirus exposure and HLA in healthy donors (dated 2017 in TCRdb). Broadly, across the study: In an earlier analysis of some 550 of the donors, around 290 Gb of sequence data and roughly 100 million unique TCR beta sequences from 150 million to 200 million T cells were reported. About 320 gigabases of sequencing data and 80 million or so unique TCR sequences were included in an early release covering several hundred HLA-typed donors. Of the 300 to 500 genotyped donors, approximately 80% were placed in the genetic ancestry cluster associated with self-reported Caucasian donors. The study was designed to test whether signatures of past pathogen exposure could be identified by cataloging public T cell receptors. Using immunosequencing, the study profiled T cell repertoires from about 610 subjects and related those repertoires to cytomegalovirus serostatus. In addition to the first cohort of approximately 670 subjects, a separate validation cohort of 120 different subjects was used. High-throughput TCR immunosequencing, statistical association of individual TCRs with disease status, and machine learning were combined to predict cytomegalovirus infection status. A later analysis re-examined previously published TCR beta repertoires from more than 600 donors and added high-resolution HLA genotyping to investigate patterns of TCR occurrence. Rather than drawing on any new phenotypic data, the later analysis identified candidate immune exposures from TCR beta sequences and the way those sequences occurred across donors. In an earlier analysis of 587 of the donors, high-throughput TCR beta sequencing was used to judge whether each TCR beta V gene segment behaved as functional or pseudogenic. Alongside the repertoire data, information on donor age, sex, ethnicity and CMV serostatus was compiled. In a later genetic analysis, genome-wide SNP genotypes for about three fifths of the roughly 670 donors were used, and that subset was treated as a discovery cohort. All discovery cohort repertoires had been generated on a single sequencing platform. Both class I and class II loci were covered by HLA typing, at four-digit resolution. Typing coverage differed by locus: A, B, C, DRB1 and DQB1 were typed in roughly 629-630 donors, DQA1 in 522, DPA1 in approximately 600, and DPB1 in just under 490. Because of strong linkage in the cohort, 5 or 6 DR-DQ haplotypes were treated as single units for association and clustering. Across some 400 genotyped donors of the cohort, an average of about 200,000 unique TCR beta nucleotide sequences per donor were sequenced, and 15% to 20% of those sequences were non-productive. Overall results and qualifications from the work: Only TCR beta chains were sequenced in this cohort, and the absence of alpha or paired-chain data limited detectable features. Compared with equally common non-associated chains, HLA-associated TCR beta chains in a later analysis were more clonally expanded and had lower generation probabilities. Because HLA typing was unavailable for some donors at each locus, only the typed subset was used in association tests. In an earlier analysis of around 600 of the donors, most TCR beta V segments appeared in productive rearrangements about 87% or about 30% of the time, broadly matching IMGT annotations. According to a later analysis, TCR association rates differed among HLA loci, with DRB1 alleles showing the most associated TCRs and HLA-C alleles showing the fewest. A total of 150 or so TCR beta chains were listed by the study as associated with cytomegalovirus. A further reported finding was that TCR beta sequences accurately predicted the HLA-A and HLA-B alleles for most subjects in the first cohort. Three of the identified cytomegalovirus-associated TCR beta chains were confirmed in vitro to be specific for cytomegalovirus antigens. In both the original and validation cohorts, the classifier was reported to diagnose cytomegalovirus status with high specificity and sensitivity. According to a later genetic analysis, donors in an Asian-associated ancestry cluster had fewer N-insertions in productive TCRs than the roughly 700-donor mean. In a later genetic analysis, a missense DCLRE1C variant was associated with V-gene and J-gene trimming of TCR beta chains, and the association was replicated in an independent cohort. It was suggested by the authors that the approach could potentially be generalized to other disease states and immunological phenotypes. Roughly uniform sequencing depth across donors was assumed in presence/absence analyses, although this assumption may not hold. Linkage disequilibrium might explain the correlated functional status among segregating V segments, but an unknown experimental factor could not be excluded. When HLA alleles, especially DR and DQ, strongly co-occurred, attributing TCR associations to individual alleles was difficult. A cluster of highly shared sequence variants was judged likely to represent a technical artifact of the sequencing pipeline. Most TCR sequences were seen in very few donors, while some public TCRs were found in many individuals. A later analysis reported that several top co-occurrence clusters appeared linked to parvovirus B19, influenza, CMV and Epstein-Barr virus. CMV serostatus was the only immune exposure information available for the cohort. Most CMV-associated TCR beta chains appeared to be HLA-restricted in a later analysis, and the HLA associations seemed to be driven largely by CMV exposure. Specific HLA alleles were associated with 16,951 TCR beta sequences at a false discovery rate of 0.05 in a later analysis. Some IMGT-functional V segments, including TRBV6-2 and TRBV6-3, could not be told apart with the 87-base-pair reads, so those segments were excluded. Because counts were too low, some 16 rarely observed V segments, including chromosome 9 orphons, were excluded from the earlier analysis of 587 of the donors.

Turning to this clone: Its antigen is currently not known. No qualities accompany the bases; no much larger clone lies one base away.

Libraries were constructed by the immunoSEQ multiplex PCR assay. For the multiplex PCR, a mixture combining 60 forward primers for TCR Vbeta segments and 13 reverse primers for TCR Jbeta segments was used. The CDR3 region of rearranged TCR beta genes was amplified from genomic DNA with a multiplex PCR assay. The Illumina HiSeq System was used to sequence the amplified TCR beta libraries as 87-base-pair reads. From the authors' description of their analysis: A later analysis tallied 80 million to 95 million unique TCR beta chains across the 600 to 700 repertoires, and approximately 12 million of those chains were shared by two or more donors. A nearest-neighbor algorithm error-corrected the raw reads and collapsed the reads into unique sequences, merging closely related sequences to remove PCR and sequencing errors. To assign V, D and J gene segments, CDR3 sequences were aligned to IMGT reference sequences. For a sequence to be retained, at least a six-nucleotide match to both a V gene segment and a J gene segment was required. Rearrangements were classified as productive when the CDR3 lacked stop codons and remained in frame with V and J, and all other rearrangements were classified as non-productive. CDR3 was defined by IMGT convention, running from the second conserved V-encoded cysteine to the conserved J-encoded phenylalanine. The earlier analysis of about 620 of the donors excluded sequences that lacked an unambiguous match to a single V gene segment. An earlier analysis of 587 of the donors called V segments functional above 56.7% productive rearrangements and segregating when the between-donor standard deviation exceeded 5%. A statistical classification framework was developed to diagnose cytomegalovirus status using the catalog of TCR beta chain sequences. In a later analysis, V and J genes were assigned by comparing TCR nucleotide sequences against IMGT/GENE-DB human TR gene sequences. In a later analysis, CDR3 sequences and most-parsimonious VDJ recombination scenarios were assigned using the TCRdist pipeline. In a later analysis, each TCR beta chain was defined by its CDR3 amino acid sequence together with its V-gene family, and reads without a unique V-gene family were excluded. A later analysis removed several hundred highly shared, low-generation-probability nucleotide sequences to deal with suspected cross-contamination and a sequencing artifact. For each public chain, a later analysis derived a clonal expansion index from normalized ranks of inferred template counts within each repertoire. In a later analysis, generation probabilities were computed with a VDJ recombination model fitted to out-of-frame rearrangements, and the resulting probabilities were checked against IGoR. In a later analysis, hypergeometric tests were used to score TCR-TCR, TCR-HLA and TCR-CMV co-occurrence, with a repertoire-size bias correction applied to TCR pairs. False discovery rates were estimated in a later analysis by permuting HLA or CMV assignments 20 times. In a later analysis, co-occurring TCRs were grouped using DBSCAN, with TCRdist sequence similarity added in when clustering inside HLA-allele-positive subsets. Repertoires with fewer than 30,000 or more than 120,000 public chains, plus five repertoires with anomalous nucleotide sharing, were excluded from co-occurrence clustering. Here the immuneACCESS table is served through TCRdb, limited to in-frame sequences with V and J called. Missing clones are a known gap in these copies; in checked studies unresolved V genes cover under half, and the rest lacks a known reason. That table furnishes V, J and clone size, whereas the DNA furnished D and trimming. The sample table records 110,000 or so clones; about 8% of these occur just once. The ten largest clones add up to 6% of the sample.

The germline V gene provides CDR1 MDHEN and CDR2 SYDVKM. V is pruned by 3 bases and J by 2 bases, leaving 6 bases of the junction without a gene match. The CDR3 numbers 16 residues from cysteine through phenylalanine. Only CDR3 DNA is held: 48 bases, read in frame from base 1. The cohort consisted of 600 or so healthy bone marrow donors. Cohort members were all nominally healthy when sampled, although unrecorded immune exposures were likely present. The donor was CMV seropositive and was included in the group of approximately 310 seropositive cohort members. A peripheral blood sample was provided by each donor, and peripheral blood mononuclear cells were used for TCR beta sequencing. Genomic DNA was extracted from the blood cell samples with the Qiagen DNeasy Blood Extraction Kit.

This clonotype originated in a woman between 35 and 50 years old in good health and CMV-seropositive. The V and J genes are TRBV28 and TRBJ2-4; TRBD1 fits 8 bases in the junction. Sample: PBMCs. CDR3 reads: CASSFRTGRTKNIQYF. The DNA reads as follows: TGTGCCAGCAGTTTTCGGACAGGGAGAACCAAAAACATTCAGTACTTC.